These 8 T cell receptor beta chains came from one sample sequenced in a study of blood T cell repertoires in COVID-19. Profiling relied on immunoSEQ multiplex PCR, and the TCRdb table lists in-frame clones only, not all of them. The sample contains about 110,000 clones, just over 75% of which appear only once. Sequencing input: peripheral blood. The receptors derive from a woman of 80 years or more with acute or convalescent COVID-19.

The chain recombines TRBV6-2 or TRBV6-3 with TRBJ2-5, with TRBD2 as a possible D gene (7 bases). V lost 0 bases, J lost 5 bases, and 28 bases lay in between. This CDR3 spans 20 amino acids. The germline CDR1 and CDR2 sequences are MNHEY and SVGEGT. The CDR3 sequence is CASSYSSRLSGGISWETQYF. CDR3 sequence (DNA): TGTGCCAGCAGTTACTCGTCGCGCCTCTCGGGGGGCATTTCTTGGGAGACCCAGTACTTC.

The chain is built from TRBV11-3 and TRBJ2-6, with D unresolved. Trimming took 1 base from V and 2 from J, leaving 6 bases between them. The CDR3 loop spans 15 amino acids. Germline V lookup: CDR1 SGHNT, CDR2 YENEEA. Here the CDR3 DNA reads TGTGCCAGCAGCTTAGGAGGAGCTGGGGCCAACGTCCTGACTTTC. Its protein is CASSLGGAGANVLTF.

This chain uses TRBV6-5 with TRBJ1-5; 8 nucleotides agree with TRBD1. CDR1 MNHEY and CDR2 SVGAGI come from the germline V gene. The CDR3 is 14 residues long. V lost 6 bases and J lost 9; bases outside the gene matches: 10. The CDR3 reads CASRRQGRTGPQHF. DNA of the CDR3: TGTGCCAGCAGGAGACAGGGGCGAACGGGGCCCCAGCATTTT.

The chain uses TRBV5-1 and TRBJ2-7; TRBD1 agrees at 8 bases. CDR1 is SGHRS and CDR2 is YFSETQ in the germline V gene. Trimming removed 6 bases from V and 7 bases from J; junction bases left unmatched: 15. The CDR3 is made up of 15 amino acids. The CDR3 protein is CASNSGTGLTREQYF. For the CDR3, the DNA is TGCGCCAGCAACTCGGGGACAGGCCTTACGCGGGAGCAGTACTTC.

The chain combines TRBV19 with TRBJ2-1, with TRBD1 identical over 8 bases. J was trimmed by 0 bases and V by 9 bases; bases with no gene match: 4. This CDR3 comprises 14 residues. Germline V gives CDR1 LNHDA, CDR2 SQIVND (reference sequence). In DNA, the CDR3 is TGTGCCAGCAGACAGGGGAGCTCCTACAATGAGCAGTTCTTC. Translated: CASRQGSSYNEQFF.

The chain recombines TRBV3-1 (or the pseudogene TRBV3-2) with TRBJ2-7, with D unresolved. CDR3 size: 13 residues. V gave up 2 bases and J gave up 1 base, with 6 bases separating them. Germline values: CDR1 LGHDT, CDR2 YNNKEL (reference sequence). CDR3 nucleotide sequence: TGTGCCAGCAGCCAAACAATGTCCTACGAGCAGTACTTC. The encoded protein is CASSQTMSYEQYF.

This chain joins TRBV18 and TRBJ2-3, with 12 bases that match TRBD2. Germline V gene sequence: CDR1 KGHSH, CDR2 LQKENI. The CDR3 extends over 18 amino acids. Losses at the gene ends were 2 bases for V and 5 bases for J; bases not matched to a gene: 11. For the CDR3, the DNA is TGTGCCAGCTCACCATTTTCGCTAGCGGGGGGGCCGGAAGATACGCAGTATTTT. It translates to CASSPFSLAGGPEDTQYF.

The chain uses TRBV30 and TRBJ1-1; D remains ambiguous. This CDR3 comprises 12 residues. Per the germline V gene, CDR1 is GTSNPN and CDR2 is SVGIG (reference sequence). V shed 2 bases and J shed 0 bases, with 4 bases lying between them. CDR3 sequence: CAWSIMNTEAFF. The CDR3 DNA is TGTGCCTGGAGTATAATGAACACTGAAGCTTTCTTT.